One and the same sample provided the 29 T cell receptor beta chains below, sequenced in a study of T cells after yellow fever vaccination (dated by TCRdb to 2018 to 2020). Library preparation was by 5' RACE. TCRdb names Illumina HiSeq 2500 as the instrument used. Starting from the raw public reads, TCRdb applied fastp trimming at Q25, assembled clones with MiXCR and retained in-frame beta chains. Entries are consolidated by CDR3 protein sequence, retaining the most common genes and DNA. Across this sample there are approximately 180,000 distinct CDR3 sequences, with roughly 6.4% seen only once. The top ten constitute less than 3.5% of the sample. What this sample's treatment or condition label stands for: live attenuated yellow fever vaccine strain. This sample comprised CD4+ T cells sorted from PBMCs, obtained on the day of the first yellow fever vaccination. The source of these receptors is a man younger than 35 who received the YFV17D yellow fever vaccine.

V usage is TRBV19 and J usage is TRBJ2-1; the D gene is possibly TRBD2 (6 bases). The length of the CDR3 is 14 residues. CDR1 and CDR2 (germline): LNHDA, SQIVND (reference sequence). V was cut by 7 bases and J by 4 bases, with 14 bases left in between. CDR3 nucleotides: TGTGCCAGTAACGACCCCGGAGGGTACAATGAGCAGTTCTTC. It translates to CASNDPGGYNEQFF.

This clonotype was seen ten or more times. This chain connects TRBV29-1 to TRBJ2-2; D possibly corresponds to TRBD1 (6 bases). V was pared by 6 bases and J by 2 bases, with 13 bases between. Germline lookup yields CDR1 SQVTM and CDR2 ANQGSEA. The CDR3 has 14 residues. The CDR3 nucleotides read TGCAGCGTACACCGGGACACTAACACCGGGGAGCTGTTTTTT. This gives the protein CSVHRDTNTGELFF.

The rearrangement uses TRBV29-1 and TRBJ1-4; D is uncertain. Trimming left V 7 bases short and J 4 bases short, with 10 bases between. CDR3 size: 12 residues. CDR1 and CDR2 from the germline V gene are SQVTM and ANQGSEA. CDR3 DNA: TGCAGCGCCAACCTTTTTAATGAAAAACTGTTTTTT. Protein: CSANLFNEKLFF.

This clonotype was counted ten times or more. The gene calls are TRBV4-3 and TRBJ2-1; tentatively, D is TRBD2 (6 bases). V was shortened by 1 base and J by 8 bases, with 9 bases between the two germline ends. This CDR3 is 13 amino acids long. The V gene's germline CDR1 is LGHNA and CDR2 YSLEER. The CDR3 here is CASSQGWGDEQFF. The CDR3 DNA follows: TGCGCCAGCAGCCAAGGATGGGGGGATGAGCAGTTCTTC.

This clonotype was detected only a few times. CDR3: CSGEEFENTEAFF. Here the CDR3 DNA reads TGCAGCGGGGAGGAATTTGAGAACACTGAAGCTTTCTTT. V and J are TRBV29-1 and TRBJ1-1; D is ambiguous. The CDR3 is made up of 13 amino acids. Germline V gene sequence: CDR1 SQVTM, CDR2 ANQGSEA. Trimming cost V 7 bases and J 1 base, with 13 bases left between them.

This clonotype appeared a few times. V gene TRBV29-1 combines with J gene TRBJ1-3; D gene uncertain. The CDR3 is made up of 14 amino acids. Trimming left V 7 bases short and J 0 bases short, with 13 bases between. Germline V CDR1 and CDR2: SQVTM, ANQGSEA. CDR3: CSATDRHSGNTIYF. CDR3 coding DNA: TGCAGCGCGACCGACCGTCACTCTGGAAACACCATATATTTT.

The genes are TRBV5-1 and TRBJ1-1; D is unclear. Per germline, CDR1 SGHRS and CDR2 YFSETQ. V was clipped by 3 bases and J by 3 bases, with 15 bases between them. This CDR3 has 15 amino acids. CDR3 DNA: TGCGCCAGCAGCTCCCTATCCCCAAGTGACACTGAAGCTTTCTTT. Its translation is CASSSLSPSDTEAFF.

This clonotype occurred a few times. V gene TRBV19 combines with J gene TRBJ2-5; unclear D gene. V was cut by 5 bases and J by 4 bases, with 14 bases left in between. Germline V gene lookup returns CDR1 LNHDA and CDR2 SQIVND (reference sequence). This CDR3 spans 14 amino acids. The chain's CDR3 is CASSSRKPSETQYF. The CDR3 DNA sequence: TGTGCCAGTAGTTCCCGTAAACCCTCAGAGACCCAGTACTTC.

This clonotype showed up just a few times. The chain has TRBV9 and TRBJ1-1; D remains ambiguous. The CDR3 totals 14 residues. Trimming took 4 bases from V and 4 from J, leaving 14 bases between them. Germline V gives CDR1 SGDLS, CDR2 YYNGEE. The CDR3 nucleotides are TGTGCCAGCAGCCCGTCGGGTAGCAGCACTGAAGCTTTCTTT. Its protein is CASSPSGSSTEAFF.

This clonotype occurred many times. The chain joins TRBV7-2 to TRBJ2-1; 8 positions agree with TRBD2. V was clipped by 2 bases and J by 8 bases; unmatched bases: 8. The CDR3 sequence is 15 residues long. CDR1 is SGHTA and CDR2 is FQGNSA in the germline V gene. The CDR3, as DNA: TGTGCCAGCAGCTTATACGGGGGGGCCATCGATGAGCAGTTCTTC. Translated, it gives CASSLYGGAIDEQFF.

The sample holds many counts of this clonotype. The rearrangement joins TRBV4-3 to TRBJ2-5; D is ambiguous. V dropped 3 bases and J dropped 5 bases, with 16 bases sitting between them. The V gene's germline CDR1 is LGHNA and CDR2 YSLEER. There are 15 residues in the CDR3. The CDR3 DNA sequence: TGCGCCAGCAGCCATAACTCGCGACGGTGGGAGACCCAGTACTTC. As protein: CASSHNSRRWETQYF.

This clonotype was seen ten or more times. This rearrangement joins TRBV24-1 to TRBJ2-6; TRBD1 matches at 10 bases. CDR1 and CDR2 (germline): KGHDR, SFDVKD. J lost 2 bases, V lost 5 bases, and 8 bases had no gene match. The CDR3 contains 18 residues. CDR3 sequence: CATSGMDRGGTGANVLTF. The CDR3 nucleotides read TGTGCCACCAGTGGTATGGACAGGGGGGGTACTGGGGCCAACGTCCTGACTTTC.

V and J are TRBV5-1 and TRBJ2-2, with TRBD1 identical over 7 bases. The CDR3 is 15 amino acids. The V gene's germline CDR1 is SGHRS and CDR2 YFSETQ. J gave up 6 bases and V 0 bases, and 5 bases lay outside the gene matches. In DNA, the CDR3 is TGCGCCAGCAGCTTGGCCGAGCAGGGGGCCGGGGAGCTGTTTTTT. Translation gives CASSLAEQGAGELFF.

This clonotype was recorded at least ten times. This chain links TRBV4-1 with TRBJ2-1; D call uncertain. CDR3 length: 16 residues. Germline-derived CDR1 and CDR2 are MGHRA and YSYEKL. Trimming cost V 2 bases and J 5 bases, with 16 bases left between them. The CDR3 here is CASSQTGPIGNNEQFF. The CDR3 DNA is TGCGCCAGCAGCCAAACGGGCCCTATAGGGAACAATGAGCAGTTCTTC.

On this clonotype: This may be a read error: a much more frequent sequence differs by one nucleotide. The gene calls are TRBV20-1 and TRBJ2-7, with no clear D. CDR3 size: 12 residues. Germline V gene data show CDR1 as DFQATT and CDR2 as SNEGSKA (reference sequence). V was trimmed by 8 bases and J by 1 base, leaving 12 bases between them. The CDR3 sequence is CSLIGSSYEQYF. In nucleotides, the CDR3 is TGCAGTCTCATCGGGTCTTCCTACGAGCAGTACTTC.

This clonotype was detected ten times or more. The chain uses TRBV12-3 or TRBV12-4 and TRBJ2-2, with 11 bases that match TRBD1. This CDR3 has 16 residues. Losses at the gene ends were 6 bases for V and 0 bases for J; bases not matched to a gene: 3. CDR3 nucleotides: TGTGCCAGCAGCTGGACAGGGGGCGCGAACACCGGGGAGCTGTTTTTT. Translating gives CASSWTGGANTGELFF.

On this clonotype: One junction end disagrees with the germline gene, perhaps due to a read error. The chain couples TRBV29-1 to TRBJ2-5; TRBD2 might be the D (7 bases). The CDR3 is 14 residues long. Germline-derived CDR1 and CDR2 are SQVTM and ANQGSEA. The CDR3 sequence is CSVGGLGADGTKYF. The CDR3 nucleotides are TGCAGCGTGGGGGGGTTGGGGGCAGATGGGACCAAGTACTTC.

V usage is TRBV7-9 and J usage is TRBJ2-5; D not certain. CDR3 length: 15 amino acids. Trimming removed 1 base from V and 0 bases from J, with 9 bases in between. Germline values: CDR1 SEHNR, CDR2 FQNEAQ (reference sequence). CDR3: CASSLGRKYQETQYF. CDR3 coding DNA: TGTGCCAGCAGCTTAGGCCGAAAGTACCAAGAGACCCAGTACTTC.

The table lists this clonotype with a few counts. The gene calls are TRBV19 and TRBJ1-5; maybe TRBD1 (6 bases). The CDR3 extends over 15 amino acids. From germline, CDR1 is LNHDA and CDR2 SQIVND (reference sequence). The germline V and J ends were trimmed by 5 bases and 7 bases, with 18 bases remaining between them. The CDR3 DNA follows: TGTGCCAGTAGTCTACCGGGACAAGGACAACAGCCCCAGCATTTT. This encodes CASSLPGQGQQPQHF. The whole variable domain, remainder taken from reference TRBV19 and TRBJ1-5, is DGGITQSPKYLFRKEGQNVTLSCEQNLNHDAMYWYRQDPGQGLRLIYYSQIVNDFQKGDIAEGYSVSREKKESFPLTVTSAQKNPTAFYLCASSLPGQGQQPQHFGDGTRLSIL.

This clonotype was recorded many times. The rearrangement links TRBV7-2 to TRBJ2-7, with unresolved D. The CDR3 covers 12 residues. V lost 5 bases to trimming and J lost 6 bases, with 11 bases between them. Germline CDR1 is SGHTA and CDR2 is FQGNSA. The CDR3 region is CASSRRVGEQYF. The DNA of the CDR3 is TGTGCCAGCAGCCGCCGAGTGGGCGAGCAGTACTTC.

The rearrangement uses TRBV11-1 and TRBJ2-3; 13 bases line up with TRBD2. Germline CDR1 reads SGHAT; CDR2 reads FQDESV (reference sequence). Trimming at V came to 2 bases and at J to 0 bases, leaving 5 bases not matched to a gene. The CDR3 is 18 residues long. The CDR3: CASSLSPTSGGSTDTQYF. CDR3 DNA: TGTGCCAGCAGCTTATCGCCGACTAGCGGGGGGAGCACAGATACGCAGTATTTT. The full variable domain, rest sourced from reference TRBV11-1 and TRBJ2-3, is EAEVAQSPRYKITEKSQAVAFWCDPISGHATLYWYRQILGQGPELLVQFQDESVVDDSQLPKDRFSAERLKGVDSTLKIQPAELGDSAMYLCASSLSPTSGGSTDTQYFGPGTRLTVL.

The chain recombines TRBV5-6 with TRBJ2-2; 15 nucleotides match TRBD2. This CDR3 is built from 16 residues. V trimming: 4 bases; J trimming: 8 bases; junction bases outside the gene matches: 6. Germline loops: CDR1 SGHDT, CDR2 YYEEEE. CDR3: CASSRWTSGGAGELFF. The DNA of the CDR3 is TGTGCCAGCAGCCGATGGACTAGCGGGGGGGCAGGGGAGCTGTTTTTT.

This clonotype was recorded many times. The V call is TRBV5-6, the J call TRBJ2-7; TRBD1 agrees at 7 bases. This CDR3 spans 15 amino acids. J gave up 2 bases and V 0 bases, and 5 bases lay outside the gene matches. The germline CDR1 and CDR2 sequences are SGHDT and YYEEEE. For the CDR3, the DNA is TGTGCCAGCAGCTTGGCGGGTCAGGGGGCCTACGAGCAGTACTTC. Translation gives CASSLAGQGAYEQYF.

The genes are TRBV9 and TRBJ2-3; D is uncertain. Germline V gene sequence: CDR1 SGDLS, CDR2 YYNGEE. V was trimmed by 2 bases and J by 3 bases, leaving 10 bases between them. There are 14 residues in the CDR3. This chain's CDR3 is CASSVLFRTDTQYF. CDR3 DNA: TGTGCCAGCAGCGTCCTGTTCAGGACAGATACGCAGTATTTT.

V and J are TRBV9 and TRBJ1-3; D perhaps matches TRBD1 (5 bases). CDR1 is SGDLS and CDR2 is YYNGEE in the germline V gene. The V end was cut by 1 base, the J end by 4 bases, with 15 bases between. This CDR3 has 16 amino acids. CDR3 residues: CASSVTAGTGGNTIYF. The CDR3 nucleotides are TGTGCCAGCAGCGTAACCGCCGGGACGGGGGGAAACACCATATATTTT. The whole variable domain, filled in from reference TRBV9 and TRBJ1-3, reads DSGVTQTPKHLITATGQRVTLRCSPRSGDLSVYWYQQSLDQGLQFLIQYYNGEERAKGNILERFSAQQFPDLHSELNLSSLELGDSALYFCASSVTAGTGGNTIYFGEGSWLTVV.

The table lists this clonotype with a few counts. This chain connects TRBV4-3 to TRBJ1-6, with TRBD1 as a possible D gene (6 bases). The V end lost 1 base, the J end lost 10 bases, and 20 bases lay between the germline ends. The CDR3 consists of 17 residues. Germline CDR1 reads LGHNA; CDR2 reads YSLEER. The CDR3 here is CASSQGLITDSGSPLHF. As DNA, the CDR3 is TGCGCCAGCAGCCAAGGACTTATTACGGACAGCGGATCACCCCTCCACTTT.

This clonotype was seen a few times. The chain joins TRBV7-2 to TRBJ2-3; no definite D call. V lost 8 bases and J lost 2, with 17 bases in between. Germline V gene lookup returns CDR1 SGHTA and CDR2 FQGNSA. This CDR3 has 15 amino acids. The CDR3 DNA is TGTGCCAGCCGACTGGACCGGTCGGCCACAGATACGCAGTATTTT. Translating gives CASRLDRSATDTQYF. Full variable domain (missing parts from reference TRBV7-2 and TRBJ2-3): GAGVSQSPSNKVTEKGKDVELRCDPISGHTALYWYRQSLGQGLEFLIYFQGNSAPDKSGLPSDRFSAERTGGSVSTLTIQRTQQEDSAVYLCASRLDRSATDTQYFGPGTRLTVL.

This clonotype was seen many times. The chain combines TRBV27 with TRBJ1-1, with TRBD1 as a possible D gene (6 bases). Between the trimmed V and J ends, which lost 3 bases and 8 bases, there was a span of 10 bases. This CDR3 spans 12 amino acids. Germline V lookup: CDR1 MNHEY, CDR2 SMNVEV (reference sequence). CDR3 in DNA: TGTGCCAGCAGTTTTAGCAGGGGCGAAGCTTTCTTT. Translation: CASSFSRGEAFF.

The sample holds many counts of this clonotype. The chain employs TRBV9 and TRBJ2-5; 13 bases are shared with TRBD2. Trimming took 3 bases from V and 10 from J; bases not matched to a gene: 6. This CDR3 comprises 14 residues. Germline CDR1 SGDLS, CDR2 YYNGEE. CDR3 sequence: CASSDTGLAGDQYF. In DNA form, the CDR3 reads TGTGCCAGCAGCGACACTGGACTAGCGGGGGACCAGTACTTC.